The 5 T cell receptor beta chains in this list originate from one sample, sequenced in a study of T cells expressing NK-cell markers. TCRdb re-called the 5' RACE reads, yielding one record per CDR3 amino acid sequence without DNA. This sample's table reports 250,000 to 300,000 distinct CDR3 sequences. Sequencing used blood T cells: a sorted CD56 or NKG2C T cell subset, CD4+ or CD8+ T cells, or bulk PBMC T cells (not recorded which). Receptor source: a man between 18 and 35 years old in good health.

CDR3 residues: CASSQPKGDTEAFF. This chain connects TRBV6-1 to TRBJ1-1; the D call from TCRdb, TRBD1, cannot be confirmed without DNA. There are 14 residues in the CDR3. Germline CDR1 is MNHNS and CDR2 is SASEGT.

This CDR3 reads CASSQTSGSLNEQFF. V and J are TRBV7-2 and TRBJ2-1; the TCRdb D gene call, TRBD2, has no DNA to confirm it. This CDR3 is built from 15 residues. From germline, CDR1 is SGHTA and CDR2 FQGNSA.

The chain carries TRBV19 and TRBJ2-3; TCRdb picks TRBD1, but there is no DNA to check that call. Germline V gene lookup returns CDR1 LNHDA and CDR2 SQIVND (reference sequence). CDR3 size: 15 residues. The CDR3 sequence: CATREELSSTDTQYF.

The chain couples TRBV6-2 or TRBV6-3 to TRBJ2-7. From germline, CDR1 is MNHEY and CDR2 SVGEGT. This CDR3 comprises 14 residues. CDR3 sequence: CASSYSGVKGEQYF.

V gene TRBV6-5 combines with J gene TRBJ2-1; TCRdb reports TRBD1, a call that lacks DNA to check it against. The CDR3 contains 16 residues. Germline assignment: CDR1 MNHEY and CDR2 SVGAGI. The CDR3 loop is CASSKPGRVSYNEQFF.